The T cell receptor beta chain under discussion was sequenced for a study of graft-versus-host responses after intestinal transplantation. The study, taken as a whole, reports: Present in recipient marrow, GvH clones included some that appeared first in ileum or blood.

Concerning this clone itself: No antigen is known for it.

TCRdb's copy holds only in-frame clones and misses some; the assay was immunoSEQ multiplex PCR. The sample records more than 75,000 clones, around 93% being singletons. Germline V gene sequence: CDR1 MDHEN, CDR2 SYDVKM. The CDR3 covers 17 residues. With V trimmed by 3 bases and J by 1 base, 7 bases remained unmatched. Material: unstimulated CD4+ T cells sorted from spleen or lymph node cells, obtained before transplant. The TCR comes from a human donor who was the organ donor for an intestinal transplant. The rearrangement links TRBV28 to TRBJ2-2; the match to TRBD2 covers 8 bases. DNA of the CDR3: TGTGCCAGCAGTTTTGGCCTAGCGGGCGTGAACACCGGGGAGCTGTTTTTT. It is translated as CASSFGLAGVNTGELFF. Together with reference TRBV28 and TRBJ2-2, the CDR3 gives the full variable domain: DVKVTQSSRYLVKRTGEKVFLECVQDMDHENMFWYRQDPGLGLRLIYFSYDVKMKEKGDIPEGYSVSREKKERFSLILESASTNQTSMYLCASSFGLAGVNTGELFFGEGSRLTVL.